This T cell receptor beta chain is drawn from a study of T cell responses to AZD1222 COVID-19 vaccine. Turning to the study itself: Samples with a second dose at about 4 or about 12 weeks were pooled together. Study-wide points: The number of AZD1222 recipients seropositive at baseline was only five or six.

With 4 bases removed from V and 6 bases from J, the gap between germline ends came to 10 bases. The CDR3 is made up of 12 amino acids. From germline, CDR1 is MDHEN and CDR2 SYDVKM. Concerning this clone: The antigen is unknown.

The assay was immunoSEQ multiplex PCR, and TCRdb's table has in-frame clones only and misses some. The sample has about 160,000 clones, about nine tenths seen once. The clonotype was recovered from an adult in good health. Material: peripheral blood, obtained on day 0 of AZD1222 vaccination. The chain recombines TRBV28 with TRBJ2-7; no reliable D call. This CDR3 is CASSSERREQYF. CDR3 sequence (DNA): TGTGCCAGCAGTTCGGAAAGGCGCGAGCAGTACTTC.